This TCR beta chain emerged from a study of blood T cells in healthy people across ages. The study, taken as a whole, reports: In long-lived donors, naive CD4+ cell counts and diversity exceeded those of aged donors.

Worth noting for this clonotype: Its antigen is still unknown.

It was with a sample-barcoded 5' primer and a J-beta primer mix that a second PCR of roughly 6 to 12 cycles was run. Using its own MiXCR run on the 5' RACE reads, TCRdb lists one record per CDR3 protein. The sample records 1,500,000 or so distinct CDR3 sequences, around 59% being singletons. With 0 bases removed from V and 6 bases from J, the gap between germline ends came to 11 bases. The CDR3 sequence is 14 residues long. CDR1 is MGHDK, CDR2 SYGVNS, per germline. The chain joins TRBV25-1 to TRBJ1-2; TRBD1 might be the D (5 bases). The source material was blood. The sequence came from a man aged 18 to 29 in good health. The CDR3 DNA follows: TGTGCCAGCAGTGAATATGGACACGGGGATGGCTACACCTTC. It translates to CASSEYGHGDGYTF.